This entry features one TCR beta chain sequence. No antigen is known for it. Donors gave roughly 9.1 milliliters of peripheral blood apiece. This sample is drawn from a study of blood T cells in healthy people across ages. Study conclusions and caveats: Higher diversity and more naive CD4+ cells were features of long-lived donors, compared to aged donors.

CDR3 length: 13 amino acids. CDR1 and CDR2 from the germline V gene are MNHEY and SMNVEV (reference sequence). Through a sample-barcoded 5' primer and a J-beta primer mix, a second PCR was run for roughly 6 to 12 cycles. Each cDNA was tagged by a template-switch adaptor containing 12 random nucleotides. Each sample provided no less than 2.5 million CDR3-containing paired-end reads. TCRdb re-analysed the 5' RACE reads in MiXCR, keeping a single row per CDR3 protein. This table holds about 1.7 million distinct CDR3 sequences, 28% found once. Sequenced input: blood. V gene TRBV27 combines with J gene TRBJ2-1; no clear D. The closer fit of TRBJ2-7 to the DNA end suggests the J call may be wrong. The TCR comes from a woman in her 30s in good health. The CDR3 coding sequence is TGTGCCAGCAGGTTTGGCAGCTCCAATGAGCAGTACTTC. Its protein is CASRFGSSNEQYF.